A selection of T cell receptor beta chains follows, all from one sample in a study of T cell responses to AZD1222 COVID-19 vaccine. Assay: immunoSEQ multiplex PCR; the TCRdb copy retains only in-frame clones and omits some. This table has 130,000 or so clones, 90% to 95% appearing once. The specimen was peripheral blood, collected on day 0 of AZD1222 vaccination. All receptors come from an adult in good health. Each CDR3 is given with its conserved first and last residue. Each record gives: J gene, D gene, V gene, clone size, CDR3 protein, CDR3 DNA. The D gene is left open where the match is weak. Only some rows state a clone size, as once, few, many or a class for expanded clones.

J: TRBJ2-7
D: .
V: TRBV6-2/TRBV6-3
size: .
CDR3: CASSTSMTKGVEQYF
DNA: TGTGCCAGCAGTACCTCAATGACAAAGGGAGTCGAGCAGTACTTC

J: TRBJ1-3
D: .
V: TRBV7-9
size: .
CDR3: CASAGSSGNTIYF
DNA: TGTGCCAGTGCGGGAAGCTCTGGAAACACCATATATTTT

J: TRBJ1-5
D: .
V: TRBV27
size: .
CDR3: CASTPSPNQPQHF
DNA: TGTGCCAGCACCCCTAGCCCGAATCAGCCCCAGCATTTT

J: TRBJ2-3
D: TRBD2
V: TRBV4-3
size: once
CDR3: CASSQDSGLAQDTQYF
DNA: TGCGCCAGCAGCCAAGATTCCGGACTAGCTCAGGATACGCAGTATTTT

J: TRBJ2-1
D: .
V: TRBV18
size: .
CDR3: CASSLQQGTNEQFF
DNA: TGTGCCAGCTCACTCCAACAGGGAACCAATGAGCAGTTCTTC

J: TRBJ2-7
D: .
V: TRBV6-5
size: .
CDR3: CASSHVYEQYF
DNA: TGTGCCAGCAGCCATGTCTACGAGCAGTACTTC

J: TRBJ1-2
D: .
V: TRBV6-5
size: .
CDR3: CATQPYYGYTF
DNA: TGTGCCACCCAGCCCTACTATGGCTACACCTTC

J: TRBJ2-1
D: TRBD2
V: TRBV11-3
size: .
CDR3: CANSLVSGLAGGRSYNEQFF
DNA: TGTGCCAACAGCTTAGTGTCAGGACTAGCGGGGGGTAGGTCCTACAATGAGCAGTTCTTC

J: TRBJ2-3
D: .
V: TRBV7-2
size: .
CDR3: CASSLRQAGTDTQYF
DNA: TGTGCCAGCAGCTTAAGACAGGCTGGCACAGATACGCAGTATTTT

J: TRBJ2-6
D: .
V: TRBV5-1
size: .
CDR3: CASSLAILGVGANVLTF
DNA: TGCGCCAGCAGCTTGGCGATTCTGGGTGTTGGGGCCAACGTCCTGACTTTC

J: TRBJ2-3
D: .
V: TRBV6-4
size: .
CDR3: CASSDSQVGTQYF
DNA: TGTGCCAGCAGTGACTCCCAAGTGGGTACGCAGTATTTT

J: TRBJ1-3
D: .
V: TRBV23-1
size: .
CDR3: CASSRHSQGSGNTIYF
DNA: TGCGCCAGCAGCCGCCATTCCCAGGGCTCTGGAAACACCATATATTTT

J: TRBJ2-7
D: .
V: TRBV2
size: .
CDR3: CASSDVRYPAYEQYF
DNA: TGTGCCAGCAGTGACGTCCGCTACCCCGCCTACGAGCAGTACTTC

J: TRBJ1-1
D: .
V: TRBV27
size: .
CDR3: CASSLYGNTEAFF
DNA: TGTGCCAGCAGTTTATACGGAAACACTGAAGCTTTCTTT

J: TRBJ1-2
D: .
V: TRBV30
size: .
CDR3: CAWSGEAGVNYGYTF
DNA: TGTGCCTGGAGTGGGGAGGCAGGCGTTAACTATGGCTACACCTTC

J: TRBJ2-1
D: .
V: TRBV18
size: .
CDR3: CASSPSLGGGNEQFF
DNA: TGTGCCAGCTCACCATCCCTAGGGGGGGGGAATGAGCAGTTCTTC

J: TRBJ2-3
D: TRBD2
V: TRBV7-9
size: .
CDR3: CASSLAVLREGGTDTQYF
DNA: TGTGCCAGCAGCTTAGCGGTTCTCCGGGAGGGAGGCACAGATACGCAGTATTTT

J: TRBJ2-2
D: .
V: TRBV15
size: .
CDR3: CATSRASLTRLAGELFF
DNA: TGTGCCACCAGCAGAGCCTCTTTAACTAGATTGGCCGGGGAGCTGTTTTTT

J: TRBJ1-2
D: .
V: TRBV2
size: few
CDR3: CASSGYYGYTF
DNA: TGTGCCAGCAGTGGGTACTATGGCTACACCTTC

J: TRBJ2-1
D: TRBD1
V: TRBV5-1
size: .
CDR3: CASSLAGQEYNEQFF
DNA: TGCGCCAGCAGCTTGGCTGGACAGGAGTACAATGAGCAGTTCTTC

J: TRBJ2-3
D: .
V: TRBV5-1
size: .
CDR3: CASSLASPTDTQYF
DNA: TGCGCCAGCAGCTTGGCCTCACCCACAGATACGCAGTATTTT

J: TRBJ1-5
D: TRBD1
V: TRBV11-2
size: once
CDR3: CASSPAGTGNQPQHF
DNA: TGTGCCAGCAGCCCTGCTGGGACAGGCAATCAGCCCCAGCATTTT

J: TRBJ2-2
D: .
V: TRBV27
size: .
CDR3: CASGTTAANTGELFF
DNA: TGTGCCAGCGGAACGACAGCGGCGAACACCGGGGAGCTGTTTTTT

J: TRBJ2-2
D: .
V: TRBV12-5
size: once
CDR3: CASGLEGVTGELFF
DNA: TGTGCTAGTGGTTTGGAGGGCGTCACCGGGGAGCTGTTTTTT

J: TRBJ1-5
D: .
V: TRBV6-5
size: .
CDR3: CASSPPSGLQHF
DNA: TGTGCCAGCAGTCCCCCCTCGGGACTTCAGCATTTT

J: TRBJ2-1
D: TRBD2
V: TRBV11-2
size: .
CDR3: CASSLDSLAAGSYNEQFF
DNA: TGTGCCAGCAGCTTAGATAGTCTAGCGGCAGGCTCCTACAATGAGCAGTTCTTC

J: TRBJ2-6
D: TRBD2
V: TRBV11-2
size: .
CDR3: CASSLGLAGVSGANVLTF
DNA: TGTGCCAGCAGCTTAGGACTAGCGGGAGTGTCTGGGGCCAACGTCCTGACTTTC

J: TRBJ1-2
D: .
V: TRBV9
size: .
CDR3: CASSVTAESNYGYTF
DNA: TGTGCCAGCAGCGTGACAGCCGAGTCTAACTATGGCTACACCTTC

J: TRBJ1-1
D: .
V: TRBV28
size: once
CDR3: CASSLSLNTEAFF
DNA: TGTGCCAGCAGTCTCAGTTTGAACACTGAAGCTTTCTTT

J: TRBJ1-5
D: .
V: TRBV6-5
size: .
CDR3: CASSSRALLLDQPQHF
DNA: TGTGCCAGCAGTTCCCGGGCCCTTTTGCTGGATCAGCCCCAGCATTTT

J: TRBJ2-3
D: .
V: TRBV30
size: .
CDR3: CAWSPTTDTQYF
DNA: TGTGCCTGGAGTCCCACCACAGATACGCAGTATTTT

J: TRBJ2-7
D: TRBD2
V: TRBV7-2
size: once
CDR3: CASVSQRGGKYEQYF
DNA: TGTGCCAGCGTTTCCCAGCGCGGGGGTAAATACGAGCAGTACTTC

J: TRBJ1-1
D: TRBD1
V: TRBV19
size: .
CDR3: CASSNRGVGTEAFF
DNA: TGTGCCAGTAGTAACAGGGGAGTGGGCACTGAAGCTTTCTTT

J: TRBJ1-1
D: .
V: TRBV5-4
size: .
CDR3: CASSAGLQNTEAFF
DNA: TGTGCCAGCAGCGCCGGACTCCAGAACACTGAAGCTTTCTTT

J: TRBJ1-5
D: .
V: TRBV2
size: .
CDR3: CASRGGATYSNQPQHF
DNA: TGTGCCAGCAGGGGGGGGGCGACTTATAGCAATCAGCCCCAGCATTTT

J: TRBJ1-2
D: TRBD1
V: TRBV19
size: .
CDR3: CASSYMGQGIYGYTF
DNA: TGTGCCAGTAGTTATATGGGACAGGGAATTTATGGCTACACCTTC

J: TRBJ2-5
D: TRBD2
V: TRBV7-8
size: .
CDR3: CASSFRTSGRPETQYF
DNA: TGTGCCAGCAGCTTCAGGACTAGCGGGAGACCAGAGACCCAGTACTTC

J: TRBJ2-2
D: .
V: TRBV14
size: few
CDR3: CASSRTRTGELFF
DNA: TGTGCCAGCAGCCGAACACGGACCGGGGAGCTGTTTTTT

J: TRBJ1-6
D: .
V: TRBV6-5
size: .
CDR3: CASSRDLNSPLHF
DNA: TGTGCCAGCAGTCGCGACCTTAATTCACCCCTCCACTTT

J: TRBJ1-1
D: .
V: TRBV28
size: .
CDR3: CASSLFTVIMNTEAFF
DNA: TGTGCCAGCAGTTTATTCACAGTAATCATGAACACTGAAGCTTTCTTT

J: TRBJ2-1
D: .
V: TRBV7-8
size: .
CDR3: CASSSQWNEQFF
DNA: TGTGCCAGCAGTTCTCAATGGAATGAGCAGTTCTTC

J: TRBJ1-2
D: TRBD1
V: TRBV28
size: .
CDR3: CASSEDRAYGYTF
DNA: TGTGCCAGCAGTGAGGACAGGGCCTATGGCTACACCTTC

J: TRBJ2-3
D: TRBD2
V: TRBV7-3
size: .
CDR3: CASSLHAGVSTDTQYF
DNA: TGTGCCAGCAGCTTACATGCGGGAGTGAGCACAGATACGCAGTATTTT

J: TRBJ1-1
D: .
V: TRBV7-9
size: .
CDR3: CASSRTANTEAFF
DNA: TGTGCCAGCAGCCGTACAGCGAACACTGAAGCTTTCTTT

J: TRBJ1-2
D: .
V: TRBV28
size: .
CDR3: CASSIPDSLNYGYTF
DNA: TGTGCCAGCAGTATCCCAGACAGCCTAAACTATGGCTACACCTTC

J: TRBJ1-2
D: TRBD1
V: TRBV6-2/TRBV6-3
size: .
CDR3: CASSYGTGDNYGYTF
DNA: TGTGCCAGCAGTTATGGGACAGGGGATAACTATGGCTACACCTTC

J: TRBJ2-7
D: .
V: TRBV12-3/TRBV12-4
size: .
CDR3: CASTQGYEQYF
DNA: TGTGCCAGCACCCAGGGGTACGAGCAGTACTTC

J: TRBJ1-1
D: .
V: TRBV6-5
size: .
CDR3: CASRIGTMNTEAFF
DNA: TGTGCCAGCAGGATAGGTACTATGAACACTGAAGCTTTCTTT

J: TRBJ2-6
D: .
V: TRBV19
size: .
CDR3: CASSNQDRPSGANVLTF
DNA: TGTGCCAGTAGTAACCAAGACAGACCCTCTGGGGCCAACGTCCTGACTTTC

J: TRBJ2-1
D: .
V: TRBV9
size: .
CDR3: CASSVPNNEQFF
DNA: TGTGCCAGCAGCGTGCCGAACAATGAGCAGTTCTTC

J: TRBJ2-2
D: .
V: TRBV18
size: .
CDR3: CASSYAQGHGELFF
DNA: TGTGCCAGCTCATACGCACAGGGTCACGGGGAGCTGTTTTTT

J: TRBJ2-2
D: .
V: TRBV6-2/TRBV6-3
size: .
CDR3: CASSYGTGELFF
DNA: TGTGCCAGCAGTTATGGTACCGGGGAGCTGTTTTTT

J: TRBJ2-1
D: TRBD1
V: TRBV7-9
size: .
CDR3: CASSPRDRPYNEQFF
DNA: TGTGCCAGCAGCCCCCGGGACAGACCCTACAATGAGCAGTTCTTC

J: TRBJ2-7
D: .
V: TRBV28
size: .
CDR3: CASSLRGGGYPYEQYF
DNA: TGTGCCAGCAGTTTGAGGGGAGGGGGCTACCCCTACGAGCAGTACTTC

J: TRBJ2-7
D: .
V: TRBV4-1
size: .
CDR3: CASSQVEQGPVSYEQYF
DNA: TGCGCCAGCAGCCAAGTGGAACAGGGACCCGTTTCCTACGAGCAGTACTTC

J: TRBJ1-1
D: .
V: TRBV7-9
size: .
CDR3: CASSSDSLPTEAFF
DNA: TGTGCCAGCAGCTCCGACAGTCTCCCCACCGAAGCTTTCTTT

J: TRBJ1-5
D: .
V: TRBV19
size: once
CDR3: CASSKLGGWSNQPQHF
DNA: TGTGCCAGTAGTAAGTTGGGGGGATGGAGCAATCAGCCCCAGCATTTT

J: TRBJ2-7
D: .
V: TRBV27
size: .
CDR3: CASSQLTGTYEQYF
DNA: TGTGCCAGCAGTCAACTGACAGGAACCTACGAGCAGTACTTC

J: TRBJ1-4
D: .
V: TRBV9
size: .
CDR3: CASSVGPGAKASPYEKLFF
DNA: TGTGCCAGCAGCGTAGGACCGGGGGCTAAGGCCTCGCCCTATGAAAAACTGTTTTTT

J: TRBJ1-3
D: .
V: TRBV23-1
size: .
CDR3: CASRRGSGNTIYF
DNA: TGCGCCAGCAGGCGGGGCTCTGGAAACACCATATATTTT